This T cell receptor (beta chain) was recorded in a study of T cells in Graves' hyperthyroidism and ophthalmopathy (dated by TCRdb to the late 2010s). Turning to the overall study: Peripheral blood was collected at initial diagnosis, before any treatment. In several Graves' hyperthyroidism patients, the study also compared T-cell repertoires from thyroid tissue with T-cell repertoires from blood. The 95 to 100 discovery patients were randomly split 7:3 into training and test sets. Prospective prediction of ophthalmopathy was tested in an independent validation cohort of fewer than 20 hyperthyroidism patients and around 16 patients who later progressed to ophthalmopathy. To identify TCR V-J signatures that set the groups apart, the researchers used a discovery cohort of about a hundred patients, made up of around 42 with Graves' ophthalmopathy and some 58 with stable Graves' hyperthyroidism. The paper reports TCR Vbeta CDR3 sequencing of fewer than 150 peripheral blood samples: approximately 43 ophthalmopathy, about 75 hyperthyroidism and around 17 progressor patients. After sampling, hyperthyroidism patients received methimazole starting at 30 mg daily, and ophthalmopathy patients received high-dose intravenous methylprednisolone.

Study-wide conclusions, independent of this receptor: In validation, progression to ophthalmopathy was predicted by the model with around 70% sensitivity and nearly 75% specificity, a median of 6.5 months before onset. Blood samples also contained most of the expanded thyroid clonotypes (frequency above 0.001), which suggests that blood repertoires may reflect thyroid immune responses. In cross-validation, a model built on a 13 V-J signature told ophthalmopathy apart from stable hyperthyroidism with 87.88% sensitivity and about 81% specificity, and in testing the same model reached 80%/75%. Sample size was not statistically predetermined, and investigators were not blinded to group allocation.

Hyperthyroidism patients were newly diagnosed, had a disease duration of under 2 months, and were aged 18 to 65 years. Patients with uncontrolled infections, other autoimmune diseases, pregnancy or lactation were excluded. Clinical symptoms, serum thyroxine and TRAb, thyroid ultrasound, and orbital computed tomography formed the basis for the diagnoses. Blood from progressor patients was drawn when they were first diagnosed with hyperthyroidism, before any ophthalmopathy symptoms appeared. PBMCs were isolated from approximately 10 ml of fresh peripheral blood by Ficoll-Paque density gradient centrifugation. Progressor patients were initially diagnosed with Graves' hyperthyroidism and developed ophthalmopathy during follow-up. Total RNA was extracted with Trizol reagent, and quality was checked on an Agilent 2100 Bioanalyzer. This clonotype was counted at least ten times. This receptor's antigen is unknown. The record has no base qualities; no much larger clone is one base away.

TCR beta CDR3 regions were amplified from RNA transcripts. The first round of RT-PCR for the TCR CDR3 was performed with the HTBI primer set and the Qiagen OneStep RT-PCR kit. A second multiplex PCR round built the libraries, followed by size selection and purification. The libraries were sequenced on an Illumina HiSeq2000 using paired-end 100 bp reads. The authors processed their data as follows. SOAPnuke was used to process the raw data, with reads discarded if the reads contained adapters or uncalled bases, had a mean Phred below 15, or lacked an exact constant-primer or identifier match. COPE v1.2.5 was used to merge the high-quality paired reads, and each unique nucleotide sequence was defined as a clonotype. MiTCR v1.1 was used to align clonotypes to the IMGT TRBV, TRBD and TRBJ reference segments. The analysis was restricted to V-J combinations with a frequency above 0.0001, which together covered 98% to 99.2% of the repertoires. The TCS score was defined as the ratio of F50 (clonal expansion) to E x V (chaos), calculated using BLOSUM62-based TCRdist between CDR3 peptides within each V-J. Welch's t-statistics and random forest reduced just over 500 V-J features to fewer than 15, which were used in a naive Bayes classifier (R e1071). TCRdb took the public reads, trimmed them with fastp at Q25, ran MiXCR for clone calling and kept in-frame beta chains. Rows with a matching CDR3 protein are joined into one entry that keeps the most common DNA and genes. The authors' filters were not applied to this entry. Present in this sample are around 300,000 distinct CDR3 sequences, 13% to 15% of which were seen just once. More than 30% of the sample comes from the top ten.

The germline V gene (reference sequence) provides CDR1 SEHNR and CDR2 FQNEAQ. Deletion took 1 base off V and 0 bases off J, with a span of 22 bases between the germline ends. The CDR3 covers 20 residues, taking in both the cysteine and the phenylalanine. The entry retains the CDR3 DNA only, 60 bases that are in frame from base 1. This chain is built from TRBV7-9 and TRBJ2-4, and TRBD2 may be the D gene, going by 6 matching bases. The receptor was derived from a woman between 45 and 65 years old with Graves' hyperthyroidism that later progressed to Graves' ophthalmopathy. Material for sequencing was blood. The CDR3 region has the sequence CASSLGGSGGFGVAKNIQYF. The DNA is as follows: TGTGCCAGCAGCTTAGGTGGTAGCGGAGGATTCGGGGTAGCCAAAAACATTCAGTACTTC.